This TCR beta chain was found in a study of CD8+CD57+ T cells in acquired aplastic anemia (dated by TCRdb to about 2018). About the study as a whole: DNA extracted from sorted CD4+ and CD8+ cells had a mean of around 3.3 ug, with a range of roughly 0.17 to 30 ug. CD8+CD57+ expansion was defined as a frequency above the mean frequency observed in healthy subjects. The research as a whole found: Around 31 CD8+ CDR3 sequences were shared between patients and controls but appeared highly expressed in patients and within their immunodominant clones. No significant difference in CD8+ Simpson's diversity was found between patients and healthy controls (P=0.060).

The patients picked for sequencing were ones in whom flow cytometry had shown an expansion of CD8+CD57+ cells. Every patient had severe acquired aplastic anemia, diagnosed using the International Study of Aplastic Anemia and Agranulocytosis and Camitta criteria. Patients had received no therapy at the time of blood sampling. In the study, sorted CD4+ and CD8+ blood T cells from patients with severe aplastic anemia and from healthy subjects underwent deep sequencing of TCR repertoires. Patients were enrolled under clinicaltrials.gov protocols 00001620, 01623167, 00001397, 00071045, 00081523 and 00961064 in the USA. Ficoll-Paque density gradient centrifugation was used to isolate peripheral blood mononuclear cells. Before DNA extraction, CD4+ and CD8+ T cells were sorted with FACS or magnetic beads. The germline V gene yields MNHEY for CDR1 and SVGAGI for CDR2. The CDR3 spans 16 residues, from the cysteine through the phenylalanine. Of the read, only the CDR3 DNA is kept; its 48 bases are in frame from base 1. Deletion took 2 bases off V and 3 bases off J, with a span of 16 bases between the germline ends.

With respect to this clonotype: Its antigen is unknown. Possible read error: a much larger clone is one base away.

Profiling of TCR beta VDJ combinations and CDR3 sequences used genomic DNA as the template. An Illumina HiSeq 2000 was used for TCR repertoire sequencing. Per the authors' processing: TRBV/TRBJ rearrangement plots, CDR3 size and DJ length profiles, and Simpson's diversity index were used to assess repertoires. Whichever DNA sequence was most abundant in the deep sequencing data was defined as the immunodominant clone. CDR3 amino acid sequences were checked for sharing between subjects and were compared against published repertoires and the VDJdb database. TCRdb reprocessing: public reads trimmed at Q25 with fastp, clones called with MiXCR, in-frame beta chains kept. Rows with a matching CDR3 protein are joined into one entry that keeps the most common DNA and genes. These V and J calls originate from TCRdb's pipeline instead of the authors' own analysis. A total of some 160,000 distinct CDR3 sequences appear in this sample, 48% of them only once. The top ten constitute under 40% of the sample.

The sample taken for sequencing was sorted CD4+, CD8+, or CD8+CD57+ T cells (not recorded which) from PBMCs. Recombination linked TRBV6-5 to TRBJ1-1, with the D segment identity uncertain. The sequence came from a human donor with aplastic anemia. This receptor carries the CDR3 CASSYVWTRVDTEAFF. The DNA is TGTGCCAGCAGTTACGTATGGACGAGGGTGGACACTGAAGCTTTCTTT.